This T cell receptor beta chain was observed in a study of CD8+ T cells in alopecia areata (dated by TCRdb to the late 2010s). A note on the overall study: Treated patients were enrolled in an open-label pilot trial of oral tofacitinib, 5 to 10 mg twice daily, for moderate-to-severe alopecia areata. Tofacitinib was administered for 6 to 18 months, and 6 months of follow-up off drug were then conducted to assess delayed response and recurrence. For the treated patients, the SALT score, which quantifies what percentage of scalp surface area is affected, served as the measure of disease severity. In both human patients and the C3H/HeJ mouse model, the study applied high-throughput TCRbeta sequencing to look at T cell clonal expansion in alopecia areata. In humans, TCRbeta sequencing was performed on scalp tissue and on sorted CD4+ and CD8+ peripheral blood T cells from healthy controls and from patients with patchy or totalis/universalis alopecia areata. Patients on tofacitinib were biopsied at baseline and after 4 and 24 weeks of treatment, and several of the patients also had a later scalp biopsy. Scalp clonality was compared among normal scalp (n=4), patchy alopecia areata scalp (n=8), and alopecia totalis/universalis scalp (n=8). The RNA source kit depended on sample type: the PAXgene miRNA kit for fixed scalp, the miRNeasy kit for PBMCs, and the RNeasy kit for mouse skin. Amplification of TCRbeta CDR3 regions was done by immunoSEQ multiplex PCR using 35 Vbeta forward primers and 13 Jbeta reverse primers.

Overall results and qualifications from the work: TCR sequences shared between patients were less clear than in mice, possibly partly because of HLA diversity in the patient population. With tofacitinib, both scalp clonality and the number of expanded CD8+ clones among the top 100 scalp clones went down significantly. Unlike mouse skin, which is dominated by gammadelta T cells, normal human skin has resident alphabeta T cells that are also sequenced, and this complicates analysis of the scalp TCR repertoire. Lesional scalp, especially in alopecia totalis/universalis, showed higher clonality and more expanded CD8+ clones than normal scalp, suggesting antigenic drive. During tofacitinib treatment, many expanded lesional clones stuck around in both scalp and blood, and this persistence may partly explain why relapse happens after treatment is stopped. Because the treated cohort was small and had just a single nonresponder, larger studies are needed to establish links between baseline CD8+ expansion and response.

This clone was detected once. The specificity of this receptor is unknown. No base-level quality is on record; no much larger clone is a single base apart. Including cysteine and phenylalanine, the CDR3 has 14 amino acids. Solely the CDR3 DNA is kept, with 42 bases framed from the first base. The germline V gene (reference sequence) supplies CDR1 SEHNR and CDR2 FQNEAQ. Deletion took 2 bases off V and 0 bases off J, with a span of 8 bases between the germline ends. Library prep was done by the immunoSEQ multiplex PCR assay. To provide template for TCR sequencing, every sample had RNA extracted and reverse transcribed into cDNA. First-strand cDNA was synthesized using SuperScript III with a 2:1 mix of oligo-dT and random hexamers. A synthetic immune receptor repertoire was used to gauge amplification bias, and whatever bias remained was removed computationally. The source study handled its data this way. Raw reads were preprocessed to remove errors, and CDR3 was defined according to IMGT conventions as the region from the conserved cysteine to phenylalanine. Clonality was computed by normalizing Shannon entropy by log2 of the number of productive unique TCRs and subtracting the result from 1. Whether scalp clones were CD4 or CD8 was inferred by matching scalp TCRbeta sequences against CD4 and CD8 repertoires sorted from blood. TCRdb mirrors the immuneACCESS table, restricted to in-frame sequences. Some clones are absent from its copies; in checked studies, under half trace to an unresolved V gene, and the reason for the others is unknown. D and trimming were read from the DNA, whereas the V and J calls and clone size are those reported in that table. Counted in this sample were 80,000 to 95,000 clones; 44% of them appeared once. The ten biggest clones cover 18% of the sample.

In light of the paper, this sample's time point label describes: less than 30 weeks on oral tofacitinib. In light of the paper, this sample's treatment or condition label describes: oral pan-JAK inhibitor, 5-10 mg twice daily. From alopecia areata patients, peripheral blood was collected along with lesional scalp punch biopsies. PBMCs were isolated by density centrifugation and stained for CD3, CD4 and CD8, after which CD4+ and CD8+ T cells were sorted on a FACSAria. The TCR sequence derives from a human donor with alopecia areata. Sample: CD8+ T cells sorted from blood, taken at week 24, from a patient treated with tofacitinib. This receptor chain uses TRBV7-9 and TRBJ2-7; the D gene is perhaps TRBD1, from 6 matching bases. The bases are TGTGCCAGCAGCTTAATCAGGGGCTCCTACGAGCAGTACTTC. This encodes CASSLIRGSYEQYF.